The 13 T cell receptor beta chains given below trace back to one sample, sequenced in a study of T-cell memory formation after mild COVID-19. From the 5' RACE reads, TCRdb called clonotypes with MiXCR, one entry per CDR3 protein. The sample has approximately 430,000 distinct CDR3 sequences; about a quarter are singletons. The source material was PBMCs or a T cell subset sorted from them (not recorded which). The source of these receptors is an adult woman who had mild COVID-19 (a few samples of this study predate the infection). Cell type and time point are not known.

This clonotype was observed once. This chain joins TRBV4-2 and TRBJ1-1; D gene unclear. Trimming removed 0 bases at V and 6 bases at J, with 17 bases between. CDR3 length: 16 amino acids. CDR1 is LGHNA and CDR2 is YNFKEQ in the germline V gene. CDR3 nucleotide sequence: TGTGCCAGCAGCCAAGATAGTGTTGGCAGGTTCGCTGAAGCTTTCTTT. Protein: CASSQDSVGRFAEAFF.

This clonotype was counted between two and nine times. This chain uses TRBV6-2 or TRBV6-3 with TRBJ1-5; D ambiguous. V was clipped by 6 bases and J by 4 bases, with 13 bases between them. The CDR3 is made up of 14 amino acids. Per the germline V gene, CDR1 is MNHEY and CDR2 is SVGEGT. The CDR3 region is CASRGPQVNQPQHF. The CDR3 DNA sequence: TGTGCCAGCAGAGGCCCGCAGGTTAATCAGCCCCAGCATTTT.

The chain recombines TRBV25-1 with TRBJ1-1; D possibly corresponds to TRBD1 (5 bases). Trimming removed 4 bases from V and 6 bases from J, with 6 bases in between. Germline V gene sequence: CDR1 MGHDK, CDR2 SYGVNS. CDR3 length: 11 residues. The CDR3 sequence is CASSGGAEAFF. The CDR3 coding sequence is TGTGCCAGCAGTGGGGGGGCTGAAGCTTTCTTT.

The J gene is TRBJ1-6, the V gene TRBV5-5; D is unresolved. With 3 bases removed from V and 9 bases from J, the gap between germline ends came to 7 bases. Germline loops: CDR1 SGHKS, CDR2 YYEKEE (reference sequence). There are 12 residues in the CDR3. CDR3 coding DNA: TGTGCCAGCAGCTGGAAGGGTTCACCCCTCCACTTT. It encodes CASSWKGSPLHF.

CDR3 sequence reads: CSASRGPSYTEAFF. DNA for the CDR3: TGCAGTGCTAGTCGCGGGCCCTCTTACACTGAAGCTTTCTTT. J is TRBJ1-1 and V is TRBV20-1; D ambiguous. The germline CDR1 and CDR2 sequences are DFQATT and SNEGSKA (reference sequence). The CDR3 loop spans 14 amino acids. Between the trimmed V and J ends, which lost 3 bases and 3 bases, there was a span of 14 bases.

V usage is TRBV29-1 and J usage is TRBJ1-2; weak D call: TRBD1 (5 bases). CDR3 size: 13 residues. Germline lookup yields CDR1 SQVTM and CDR2 ANQGSEA. The V end lost 8 bases, the J end lost 4 bases, and 17 bases lay between the germline ends. CDR3 residues: CSYSQGRGYGYTF. The CDR3, as DNA: TGCAGCTATTCTCAAGGGAGGGGCTATGGCTACACCTTC. Full variable domain (outside the CDR3, taken from reference TRBV29-1 and TRBJ1-2): SAVISQKPSRDICQRGTSLTIQCQVDSQVTMMFWYRQQPGQSLTLIATANQGSEATYESGFVIDKFPISRPNLTFSTLTVSNMSPEDSSIYLCSYSQGRGYGYTFGSGTRLTVV.

This clonotype was counted a few times. This sequence joins TRBV23-1 and TRBJ2-7; TRBD1 matches 8 bases. TRBV23-1 is marked as an open reading frame, function uncertain. The CDR3 is 15 amino acids. V lost 3 bases, J lost 4 bases, and 8 bases stayed unmatched. The CDR3 sequence is CASSQPDRGGYEQYF. The CDR3 DNA sequence: TGCGCCAGCAGTCAGCCAGACAGGGGAGGTTACGAGCAGTACTTC.

The sample holds a few counts of this clonotype. Here the CDR3 reads CASSIGVAMNTEAFF. CDR3 sequence (DNA): TGCGCCAGCAGTATTGGGGTGGCTATGAACACTGAAGCTTTCTTT. The chain has TRBV5-1 and TRBJ1-1; no firm D call. V was trimmed by 5 bases and J by 0 bases, leaving 14 bases between them. Germline CDR1 SGHRS, CDR2 YFSETQ. CDR3 length: 15 amino acids.

V usage is TRBV20-1 and J usage is TRBJ1-6; tentative D call: TRBD1 (5 bases). The germline CDR1 and CDR2 sequences are DFQATT and SNEGSKA (reference sequence). The length of the CDR3 is 14 residues. Trimming left V 3 bases short and J 5 bases short, with 11 bases between. The CDR3 region is CSASGTQDNSPLHF. In DNA, the CDR3 is TGCAGTGCTAGCGGGACCCAGGATAATTCACCCCTCCACTTT.

This clonotype appeared once. As DNA, the CDR3 is TGCGCCAGCAGCATGGGACAGGGTGGCTCTGGGGCCAACGTCCTGACTTTC. Translation: CASSMGQGGSGANVLTF. The chain uses TRBV5-1 and TRBJ2-6; 9 positions agree with TRBD1. Germline V lookup: CDR1 SGHRS, CDR2 YFSETQ. V shed 4 bases, J shed 0 bases, and the junction held 5 bases outside the gene matches. This CDR3 is 17 amino acids long.

The CDR3 nucleotides read TGTGCCACCAGTGATCCAACAGGTATCTATGAGCAGTTCTTC. This sequence encodes CATSDPTGIYEQFF. The V and J genes are TRBV24-1 and TRBJ2-1; a weak D match, TRBD1 (5 bases). The CDR3 contains 14 residues. The V end lost 3 bases, the J end lost 8 bases, and 13 bases lay between the germline ends. CDR1 KGHDR and CDR2 SFDVKD come from the germline V gene.

This clonotype has just a few counts. The CDR3 protein is CASSKEQGNRTEAFF. In DNA form, the CDR3 reads TGTGCCAGCAGCAAAGAACAGGGTAATCGCACTGAAGCTTTCTTT. V usage is TRBV21-1 and J usage is TRBJ1-1; TRBD1, the table's D call, lacks a check against the DNA. TRBV21-1 is termed a pseudogene. The CDR3 spans 15 residues.

The genes are TRBV3-1 and TRBJ2-2, with D possibly matching TRBD2 (5 bases). CDR3 length: 17 residues. Between the trimmed V and J ends, which lost 1 base and 5 bases, there was a span of 17 bases. Germline CDR1 reads LGHDT; CDR2 reads YNNKEL (reference sequence). The CDR3 sequence is CASSQGGGTGWTGELFF. CDR3 DNA: TGTGCCAGCAGCCAAGGCGGCGGAACGGGATGGACCGGGGAGCTGTTTTTT.